These T cell receptor beta chains were read from a single sample in a study of human versus mouse CDR3 diversity and MHC coevolution. Assay: immunoSEQ multiplex PCR; the TCRdb copy retains only in-frame clones and omits some. The sample contains about 81,000 clones, about 93% of which appear only once. The sample taken for sequencing was naive CD4+ T cells from blood. These receptors were obtained from a person aged 30 to 69 in good health. The CDR3 runs from the conserved cysteine through the conserved F or W. D genes are given only for firm matches. Expanded clones are given a class, and other clones once, few, many or no size at all.

clone size | J gene | D gene | V gene | CDR3 DNA | CDR3 protein
few | TRBJ1-1 | - | TRBV6-5 | TGTGCCAGCAGCGGGGGGGTGTCTGACACTGAAGCTTTCTTT | CASSGGVSDTEAFF
- | TRBJ2-7 | TRBD1 | TRBV9 | TGTGCCAGCAGCCCTTCCGGGACAGGGCCCTACGAGCAGTACTTC | CASSPSGTGPYEQYF
- | TRBJ2-7 | - | TRBV7-6 | TGTGCCAGCAGCGCCCAGGGGTACGAGCAGTACTTC | CASSAQGYEQYF
- | TRBJ2-1 | TRBD2 | TRBV7-2 | TGTGCCAGCAGCTCACTAGCGCGCTCCTACAATGAGCAGTTCTTC | CASSSLARSYNEQFF
- | TRBJ2-7 | TRBD1 | TRBV7-2 | TGTGCCAGCAGCTTAGGACGGGGACAGCGCTACGAGCAGTACTTC | CASSLGRGQRYEQYF
- | TRBJ1-4 | - | TRBV19 | TGTGCCAGTAGTGCGGGGTCCCCCGAAAAACTGTTTTTT | CASSAGSPEKLFF
- | TRBJ2-7 | TRBD2 | TRBV6-5 | TGTGCCAGCAGTTACTCGACTAGCGGGGGGTACGAGCAGTACTTC | CASSYSTSGGYEQYF
once | TRBJ2-1 | - | TRBV29-1 | TGCAGCGTGAACAGCGAACCCCTTACTAGCAATGAGCAGTTCTTC | CSVNSEPLTSNEQFF
- | TRBJ2-3 | TRBD2 | TRBV9 | TGTGCCAGCAGCGTAGATCCAGCGGGGGGGCCCCTGGATACGCAGTATTTT | CASSVDPAGGPLDTQYF
- | TRBJ1-1 | - | TRBV4-3 | TGCGCCAGCAGCCGAGGACAGACACGAGCTTTCTTT | CASSRGQTRAFF
once | TRBJ1-1 | - | TRBV11-2 | TGTGCCAGCAGGTTAGGTGCGGGGGCGCGTGGCACTGAAGCTTTCTTT | CASRLGAGARGTEAFF
- | TRBJ2-7 | - | TRBV7-2 | TGTGCCAGCAGCTTCCCAGGGGTAGCGTCCTACGAGCAGTACTTC | CASSFPGVASYEQYF
once | TRBJ2-2 | TRBD1 | TRBV7-3 | TGTGCCAGCAGCTTATTCCAGACAGGGAGCACCGGGGAGCTGTTTTTT | CASSLFQTGSTGELFF
few | TRBJ2-5 | TRBD2 | TRBV10-3 | TGTGCCATCACTTCCTCGGGAGGCCAAGAGACCCAGTACTTC | CAITSSGGQETQYF
- | TRBJ1-2 | TRBD1 | TRBV9 | TGTGCCAGCACCCAGACAGGGGACTATGGCTACACCTTC | CASTQTGDYGYTF
- | TRBJ1-3 | TRBD1 | TRBV9 | TGTGCCAGTGGACAGGGGAACTCTGGAAACACCATATATTTT | CASGQGNSGNTIYF
- | TRBJ1-2 | TRBD1 | TRBV29-1 | TGCAGCGTGCGGACAGGTTATAACTATGGCTACACCTTC | CSVRTGYNYGYTF
- | TRBJ2-2 | TRBD1 | TRBV5-7 | TGTGCCAGCAGCCCACCTACAGGGGACCCCGGGGAGCTGTTTTTT | CASSPPTGDPGELFF
- | TRBJ1-4 | TRBD1 | TRBV5-5 | TGTGCCAGCAGCTTGGGACAGGGAGGCAGTGAAAAACTGTTTTTT | CASSLGQGGSEKLFF
- | TRBJ2-2 | TRBD1 | TRBV18 | TGTGCCAGCTCATGGAGTAAGGGACAGTATACCGGGGAGCTGTTTTTT | CASSWSKGQYTGELFF
- | TRBJ2-7 | - | TRBV28 | TGTGCCAGCGGCGGATCGTTTTACTACGAGCAGTACTTC | CASGGSFYYEQYF
- | TRBJ2-1 | TRBD2 | TRBV6-5 | TGTGCCAGCAGTTACTCGGGACTAGCCTACAATGAGCAGTTCTTC | CASSYSGLAYNEQFF
once | TRBJ2-7 | - | TRBV7-9 | TGTGCCAGCAGCTCCTATAGGGGCGAGCAGTACTTC | CASSSYRGEQYF
- | TRBJ1-1 | - | TRBV6-5 | TGTGCCAGCAGTGTCCCGGGGGGGAACACTGAAGCTTTCTTT | CASSVPGGNTEAFF
- | TRBJ1-2 | - | TRBV12-5 | TGTGCTAGTGGTTTGGTGCGGGGAAACTATGGCTACACCTTC | CASGLVRGNYGYTF
once | TRBJ1-2 | - | TRBV25-1 | TGTGCCAGCGCAGTGAACTATGGCTACACCTTC | CASAVNYGYTF
- | TRBJ1-6 | - | TRBV2 | TGTGCCAGCAGCCCAGGGAATTCACCCCTCCACTTT | CASSPGNSPLHF
- | TRBJ2-1 | - | TRBV5-6 | TGTGCCAGCAACCAGATCAGCGTATATGAGCAGTTCTTC | CASNQISVYEQFF
- | TRBJ2-2 | TRBD1 | TRBV18 | TGTGCCAGCTCACACGACAGGGCCAGCACCGGGGAGCTGTTTTTT | CASSHDRASTGELFF
- | TRBJ1-1 | - | TRBV4-3 | TGCGCCAGCAGCCAGAACCCGGGGGGCGGAGGCACTGAAGCTTTCTTT | CASSQNPGGGGTEAFF
- | TRBJ2-1 | - | TRBV18 | TGTGCCAGCTTTCCGGGACTCTCAACCAATGAGCAGTTCTTC | CASFPGLSTNEQFF
- | TRBJ2-7 | - | TRBV6-5 | TGTGCCAGCAGTCACTTTACTAGCAGTTACGAGCAGTACTTC | CASSHFTSSYEQYF
once | TRBJ1-1 | - | TRBV4-2 | TGTGCCAGCAGCCAAGACGGGAACACGAACACTGAAGCTTTCTTT | CASSQDGNTNTEAFF
- | TRBJ2-7 | TRBD1 | TRBV27 | TGTGCCAGCAGTTTATATTCACGGACAGGGCAAATCTACGAGCAGTACTTC | CASSLYSRTGQIYEQYF
- | TRBJ1-2 | TRBD1 | TRBV28 | TGTGCCAGCAGTACCCTCAGGGGGATCTATGGCTACACCTTC | CASSTLRGIYGYTF
- | TRBJ2-5 | - | TRBV5-1 | TGCGCCAGCAGCCACGACAGGCCGGAGACCCAGTACTTC | CASSHDRPETQYF
once | TRBJ1-1 | - | TRBV27 | TGTGCCACCCGTGGGGGGACCGCGAACACTGAAGCTTTCTTT | CATRGGTANTEAFF
- | TRBJ1-5 | TRBD1 | TRBV7-2 | TGTGCCAGCAGCTTAGCGGGTGGGACAGGGGCCCAACATTTT | CASSLAGGTGAQHF
- | TRBJ2-7 | - | TRBV12-5 | TGTGCTAGTGGCTCCCCCGTGGAGCAGTACTTC | CASGSPVEQYF